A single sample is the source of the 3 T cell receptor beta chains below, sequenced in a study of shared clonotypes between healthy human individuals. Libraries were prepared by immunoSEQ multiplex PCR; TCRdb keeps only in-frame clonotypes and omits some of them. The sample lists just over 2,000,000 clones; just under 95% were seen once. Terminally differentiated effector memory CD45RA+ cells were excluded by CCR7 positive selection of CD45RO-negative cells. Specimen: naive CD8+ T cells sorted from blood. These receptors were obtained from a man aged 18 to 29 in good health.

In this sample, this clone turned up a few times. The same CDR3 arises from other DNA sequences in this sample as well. CDR3 sequence: CASSLAGADTQYF. CDR3 in DNA: TGTGCCAGCAGCTTAGCTGGGGCAGATACGCAGTATTTT. J is TRBJ2-3 and V is TRBV7-6; no definite D call. V gave up 0 bases and J gave up 4 bases, with 5 bases separating them. Germline V lookup: CDR1 SGHVS, CDR2 FNYEAQ. The CDR3 sequence is 13 residues long.

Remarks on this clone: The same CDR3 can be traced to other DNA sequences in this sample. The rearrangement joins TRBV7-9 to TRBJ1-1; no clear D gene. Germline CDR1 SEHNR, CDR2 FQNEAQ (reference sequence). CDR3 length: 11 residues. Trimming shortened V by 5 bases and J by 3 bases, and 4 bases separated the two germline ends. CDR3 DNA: TGTGCCAGCAGCGAGTACACTGAAGCTTTCTTT. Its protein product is CASSEYTEAFF.

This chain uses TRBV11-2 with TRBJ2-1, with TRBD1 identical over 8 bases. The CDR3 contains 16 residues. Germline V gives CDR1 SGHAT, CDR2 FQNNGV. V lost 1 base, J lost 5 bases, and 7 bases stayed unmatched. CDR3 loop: CASSLGSTGGNNEQFF. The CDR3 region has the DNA TGTGCCAGCAGCTTAGGTTCCACAGGGGGTAACAATGAGCAGTTCTTC. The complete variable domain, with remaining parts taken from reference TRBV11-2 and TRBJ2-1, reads EAGVAQSPRYKIIEKRQSVAFWCNPISGHATLYWYQQILGQGPKLLIQFQNNGVVDDSQLPKDRFSAERLKGVDSTLKIQPAKLEDSAVYLCASSLGSTGGNNEQFFGPGTRLTVL.